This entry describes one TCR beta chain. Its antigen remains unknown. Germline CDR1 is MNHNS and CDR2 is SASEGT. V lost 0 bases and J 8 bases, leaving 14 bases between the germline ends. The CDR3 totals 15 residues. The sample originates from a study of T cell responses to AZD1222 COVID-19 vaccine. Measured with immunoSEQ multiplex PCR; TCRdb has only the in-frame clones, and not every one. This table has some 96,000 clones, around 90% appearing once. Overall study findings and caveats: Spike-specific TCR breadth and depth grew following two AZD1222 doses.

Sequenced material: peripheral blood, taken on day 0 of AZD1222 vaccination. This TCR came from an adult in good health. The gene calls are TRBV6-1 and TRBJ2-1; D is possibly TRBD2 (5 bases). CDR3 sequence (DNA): TGTGCCAGCAGTGAAGCAGGCGCTAGCCACGATGAGCAGTTCTTC. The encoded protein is CASSEAGASHDEQFF.